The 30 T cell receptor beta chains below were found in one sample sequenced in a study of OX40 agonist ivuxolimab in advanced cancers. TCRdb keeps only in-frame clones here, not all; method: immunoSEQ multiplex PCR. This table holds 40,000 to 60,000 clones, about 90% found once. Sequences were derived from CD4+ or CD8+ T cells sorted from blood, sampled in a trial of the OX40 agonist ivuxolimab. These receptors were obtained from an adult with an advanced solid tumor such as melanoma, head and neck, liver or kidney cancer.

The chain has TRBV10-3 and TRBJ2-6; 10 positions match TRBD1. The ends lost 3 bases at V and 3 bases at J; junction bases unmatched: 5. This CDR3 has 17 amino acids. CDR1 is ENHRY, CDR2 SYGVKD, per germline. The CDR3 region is CAISDIGQGVGANVLTF. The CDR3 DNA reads TGTGCCATCAGTGATATCGGACAGGGGGTTGGGGCCAACGTCCTGACTTTC.

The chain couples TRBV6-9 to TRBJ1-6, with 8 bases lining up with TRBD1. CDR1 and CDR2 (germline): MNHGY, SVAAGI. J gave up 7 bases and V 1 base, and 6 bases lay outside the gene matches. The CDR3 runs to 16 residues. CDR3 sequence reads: CASSYYDRGSNSPLHF. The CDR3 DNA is TGTGCCAGCAGTTATTACGACAGGGGCTCCAATTCACCCCTCCACTTT.

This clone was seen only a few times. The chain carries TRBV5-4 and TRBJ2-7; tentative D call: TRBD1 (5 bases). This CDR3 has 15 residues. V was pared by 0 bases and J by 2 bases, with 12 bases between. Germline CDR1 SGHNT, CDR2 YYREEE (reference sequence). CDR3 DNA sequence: TGTGCCAGCAGCTTGGCCCCAACAGGTACCTACGAGCAGTACTTC. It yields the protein CASSLAPTGTYEQYF.

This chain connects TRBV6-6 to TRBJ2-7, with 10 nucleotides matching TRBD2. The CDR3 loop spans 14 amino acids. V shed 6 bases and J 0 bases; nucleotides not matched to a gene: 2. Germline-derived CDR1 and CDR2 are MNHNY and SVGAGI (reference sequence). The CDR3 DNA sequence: TGTGCCAGCAGACTAGCGGGGAGCTCCTACGAGCAGTACTTC. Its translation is CASRLAGSSYEQYF.

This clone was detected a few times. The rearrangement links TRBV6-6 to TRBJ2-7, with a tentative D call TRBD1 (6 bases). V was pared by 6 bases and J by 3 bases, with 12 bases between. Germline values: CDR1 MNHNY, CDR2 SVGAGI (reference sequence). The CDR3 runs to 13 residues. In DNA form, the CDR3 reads TGTGCCAGCAGGCCTCCAGGGGACTACGAGCAGTACTTC. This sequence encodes CASRPPGDYEQYF.

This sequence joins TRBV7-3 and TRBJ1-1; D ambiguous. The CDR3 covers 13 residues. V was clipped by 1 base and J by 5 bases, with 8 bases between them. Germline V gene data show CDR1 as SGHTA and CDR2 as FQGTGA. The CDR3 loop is CASSLSQITEAFF. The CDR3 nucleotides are TGTGCCAGCAGCTTAAGTCAGATTACTGAAGCTTTCTTT.

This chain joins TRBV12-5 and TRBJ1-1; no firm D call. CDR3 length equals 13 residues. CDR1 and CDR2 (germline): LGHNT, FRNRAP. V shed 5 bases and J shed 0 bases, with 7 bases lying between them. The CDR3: CASGITVNTEAFF. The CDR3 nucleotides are TGTGCTAGTGGTATCACGGTGAACACTGAAGCTTTCTTT. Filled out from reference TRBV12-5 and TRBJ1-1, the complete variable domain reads DARVTQTPRHKVTEMGQEVTMRCQPILGHNTVFWYRQTMMQGLELLAYFRNRAPLDDSGMPKDRFSAEMPDATLATLKIQPSEPRDSAVYFCASGITVNTEAFFGQGTRLTVV.

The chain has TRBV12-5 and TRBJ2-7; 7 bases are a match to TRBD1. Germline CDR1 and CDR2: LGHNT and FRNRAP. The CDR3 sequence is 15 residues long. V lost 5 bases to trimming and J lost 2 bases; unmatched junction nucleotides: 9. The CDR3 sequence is CASGRPGDSPYEQYF. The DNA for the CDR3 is TGTGCTAGTGGTCGCCCTGGGGACAGCCCCTACGAGCAGTACTTC.

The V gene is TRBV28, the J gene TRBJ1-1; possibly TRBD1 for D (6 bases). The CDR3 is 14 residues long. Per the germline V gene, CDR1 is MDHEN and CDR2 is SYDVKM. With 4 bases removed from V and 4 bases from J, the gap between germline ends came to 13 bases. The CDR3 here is CASSSTGRGTEAFF. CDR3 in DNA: TGTGCCAGCAGTTCCACAGGGAGAGGCACTGAAGCTTTCTTT.

In nucleotides, the CDR3 is TGTGCCAGCAGCTTGGGCTCCGGGACACGAAGCCAAGAGACCCAGTACTTC. Translated: CASSLGSGTRSQETQYF. The chain uses TRBV5-6 and TRBJ2-5, with D tentatively TRBD1 (6 bases). This CDR3 is built from 17 residues. Germline CDR1 SGHDT, CDR2 YYEEEE. V gave up 0 bases and J gave up 1 base, with 16 bases separating them.

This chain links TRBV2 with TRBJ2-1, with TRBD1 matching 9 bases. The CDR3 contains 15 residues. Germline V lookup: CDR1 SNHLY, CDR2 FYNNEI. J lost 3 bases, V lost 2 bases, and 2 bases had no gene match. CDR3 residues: CASSESGQGYNEQFF. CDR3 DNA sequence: TGTGCCAGCAGTGAATCGGGACAGGGCTACAATGAGCAGTTCTTC. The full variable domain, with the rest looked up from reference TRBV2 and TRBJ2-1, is EPEVTQTPSHQVTQMGQEVILRCVPISNHLYFYWYRQILGQKVEFLVSFYNNEISEKSEIFDDQFSVERPDGSNFTLKIRSTKLEDSAMYFCASSESGQGYNEQFFGPGTRLTVL.

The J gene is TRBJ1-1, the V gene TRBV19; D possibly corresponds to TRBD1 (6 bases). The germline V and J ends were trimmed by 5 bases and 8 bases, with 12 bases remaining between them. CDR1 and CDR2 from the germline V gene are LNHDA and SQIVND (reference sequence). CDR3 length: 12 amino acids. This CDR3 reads CASSAGTLEAFF. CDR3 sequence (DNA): TGTGCCAGTAGTGCAGGGACACTCGAAGCTTTCTTT.

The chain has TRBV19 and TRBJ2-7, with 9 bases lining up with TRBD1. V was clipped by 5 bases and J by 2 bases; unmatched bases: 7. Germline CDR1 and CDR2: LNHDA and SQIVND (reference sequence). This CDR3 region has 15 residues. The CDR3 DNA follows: TGTGCCAGTAGTCCCTCCGGGACAGGGACCTACGAGCAGTACTTC. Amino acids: CASSPSGTGTYEQYF. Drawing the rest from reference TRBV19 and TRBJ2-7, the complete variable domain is DGGITQSPKYLFRKEGQNVTLSCEQNLNHDAMYWYRQDPGQGLRLIYYSQIVNDFQKGDIAEGYSVSREKKESFPLTVTSAQKNPTAFYLCASSPSGTGTYEQYFGPGTRLTVT.

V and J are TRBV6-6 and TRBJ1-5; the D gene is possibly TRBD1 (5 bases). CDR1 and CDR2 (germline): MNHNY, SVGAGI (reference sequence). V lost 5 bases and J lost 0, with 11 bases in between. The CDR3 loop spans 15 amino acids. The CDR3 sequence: CASSRGLISNQPQHF. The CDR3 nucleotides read TGTGCCAGCAGTAGGGGACTCATTAGCAATCAGCCCCAGCATTTT.

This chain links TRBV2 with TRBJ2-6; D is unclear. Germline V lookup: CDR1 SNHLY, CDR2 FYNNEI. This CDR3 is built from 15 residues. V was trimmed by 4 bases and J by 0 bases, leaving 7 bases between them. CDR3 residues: CASSGRSSGANVLTF. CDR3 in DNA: TGTGCCAGCAGTGGACGGTCCTCTGGGGCCAACGTCCTGACTTTC.

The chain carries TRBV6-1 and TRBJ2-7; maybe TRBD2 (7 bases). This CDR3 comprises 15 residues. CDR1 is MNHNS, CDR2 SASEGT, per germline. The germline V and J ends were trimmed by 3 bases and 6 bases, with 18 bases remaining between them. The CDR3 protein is CASSDGGALFGEQYF. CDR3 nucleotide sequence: TGTGCCAGCAGTGATGGGGGGGCGCTTTTCGGCGAGCAGTACTTC.

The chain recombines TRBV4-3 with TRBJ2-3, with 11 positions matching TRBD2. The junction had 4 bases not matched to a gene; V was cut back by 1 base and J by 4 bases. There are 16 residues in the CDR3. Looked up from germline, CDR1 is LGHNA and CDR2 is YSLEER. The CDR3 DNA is TGCGCCAGCAGCCAAGTTTTAGCGGGGGGGCCAGATACGCAGTATTTT. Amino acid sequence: CASSQVLAGGPDTQYF.

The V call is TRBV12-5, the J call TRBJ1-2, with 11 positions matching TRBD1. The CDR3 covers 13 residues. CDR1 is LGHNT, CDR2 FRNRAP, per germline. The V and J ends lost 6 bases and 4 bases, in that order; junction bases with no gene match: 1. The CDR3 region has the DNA TGTGCTAGTGGGGGGACAGGGGGCTATGGCTACACCTTC. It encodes CASGGTGGYGYTF. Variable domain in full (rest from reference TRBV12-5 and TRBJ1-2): DARVTQTPRHKVTEMGQEVTMRCQPILGHNTVFWYRQTMMQGLELLAYFRNRAPLDDSGMPKDRFSAEMPDATLATLKIQPSEPRDSAVYFCASGGTGGYGYTFGSGTRLTVV.

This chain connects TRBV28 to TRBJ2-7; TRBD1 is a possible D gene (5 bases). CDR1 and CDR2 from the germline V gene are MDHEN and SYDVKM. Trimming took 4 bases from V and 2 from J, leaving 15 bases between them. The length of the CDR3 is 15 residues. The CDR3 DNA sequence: TGTGCCAGCAGTTCCCAGGGTGCGGTCCCCTACGAGCAGTACTTC. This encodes CASSSQGAVPYEQYF.

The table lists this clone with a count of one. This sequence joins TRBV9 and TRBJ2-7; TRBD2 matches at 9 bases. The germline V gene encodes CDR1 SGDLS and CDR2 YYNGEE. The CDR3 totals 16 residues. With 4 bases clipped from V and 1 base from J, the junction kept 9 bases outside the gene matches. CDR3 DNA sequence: TGTGCCAGCAGCCCCCTGGGGACTAGCAGTTCCTACGAGCAGTACTTC. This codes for CASSPLGTSSSYEQYF.

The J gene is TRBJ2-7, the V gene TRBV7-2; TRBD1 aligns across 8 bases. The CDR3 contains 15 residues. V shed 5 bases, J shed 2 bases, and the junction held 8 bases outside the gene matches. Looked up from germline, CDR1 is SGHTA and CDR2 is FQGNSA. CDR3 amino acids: CASSQNDRGTYEQYF. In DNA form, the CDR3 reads TGTGCCAGCAGCCAAAACGACAGGGGTACCTACGAGCAGTACTTC.

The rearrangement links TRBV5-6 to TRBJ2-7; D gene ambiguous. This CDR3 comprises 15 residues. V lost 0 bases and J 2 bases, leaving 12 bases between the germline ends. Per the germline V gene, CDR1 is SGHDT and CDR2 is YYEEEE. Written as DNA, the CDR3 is TGTGCCAGCAGCTTGGGAGGTGGCCGAGCCTACGAGCAGTACTTC. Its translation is CASSLGGGRAYEQYF.

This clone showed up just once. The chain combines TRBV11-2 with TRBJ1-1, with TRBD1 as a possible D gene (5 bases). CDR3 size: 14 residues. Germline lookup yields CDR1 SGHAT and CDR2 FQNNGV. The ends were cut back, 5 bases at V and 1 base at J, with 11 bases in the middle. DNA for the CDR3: TGTGCCAGCAGCAGGGGCGGGAGGAACACTGAAGCTTTCTTT. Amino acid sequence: CASSRGGRNTEAFF.

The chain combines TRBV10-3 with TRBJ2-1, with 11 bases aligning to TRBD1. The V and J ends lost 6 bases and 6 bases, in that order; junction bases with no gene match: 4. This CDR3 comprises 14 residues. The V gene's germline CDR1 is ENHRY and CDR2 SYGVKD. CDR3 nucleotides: TGTGCCATCAGCGCGGGACAGGGGGTCAATGAGCAGTTCTTC. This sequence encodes CAISAGQGVNEQFF.

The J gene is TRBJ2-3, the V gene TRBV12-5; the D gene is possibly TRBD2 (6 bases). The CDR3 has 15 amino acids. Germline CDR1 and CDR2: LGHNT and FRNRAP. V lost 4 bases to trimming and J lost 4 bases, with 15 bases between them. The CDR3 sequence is CASGSLSGVPDTQYF. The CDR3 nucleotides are TGTGCTAGTGGTTCGCTGTCGGGAGTTCCAGATACGCAGTATTTT.

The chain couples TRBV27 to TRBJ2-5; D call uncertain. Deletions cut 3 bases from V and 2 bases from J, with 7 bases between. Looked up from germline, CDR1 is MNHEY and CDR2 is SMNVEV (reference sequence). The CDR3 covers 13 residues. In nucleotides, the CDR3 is TGTGCCAGCAGTTTCCGGAGTCAAGAGACCCAGTACTTC. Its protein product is CASSFRSQETQYF.

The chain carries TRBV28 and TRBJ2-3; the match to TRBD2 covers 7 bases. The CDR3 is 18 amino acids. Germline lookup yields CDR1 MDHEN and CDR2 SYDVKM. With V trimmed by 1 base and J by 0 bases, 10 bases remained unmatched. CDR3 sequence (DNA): TGTGCCAGCAGTTTATTGGGTCGGGGCGGGGGAAGCACAGATACGCAGTATTTT. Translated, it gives CASSLLGRGGGSTDTQYF.

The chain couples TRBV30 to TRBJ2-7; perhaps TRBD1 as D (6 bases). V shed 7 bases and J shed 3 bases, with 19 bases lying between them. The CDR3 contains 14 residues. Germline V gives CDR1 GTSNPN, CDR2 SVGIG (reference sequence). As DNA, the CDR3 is TGTGCCTTCCACCAACAGGGAAGTGACTACGAGCAGTACTTC. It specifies CAFHQQGSDYEQYF.

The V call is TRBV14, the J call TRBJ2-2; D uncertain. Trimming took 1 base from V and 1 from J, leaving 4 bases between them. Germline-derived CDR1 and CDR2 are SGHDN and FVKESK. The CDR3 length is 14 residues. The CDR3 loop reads CASSQAWNTGELFF. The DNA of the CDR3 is TGTGCCAGCAGCCAAGCCTGGAACACCGGGGAGCTGTTTTTT.

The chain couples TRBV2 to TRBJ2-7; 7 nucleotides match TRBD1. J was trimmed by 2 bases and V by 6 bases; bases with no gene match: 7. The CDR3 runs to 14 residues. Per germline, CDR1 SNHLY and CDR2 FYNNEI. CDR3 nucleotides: TGTGCCAGCAGCCACAGGGGCACCACCTACGAGCAGTACTTC. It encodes CASSHRGTTYEQYF.